The 27 T cell receptor beta chains reported below all come from one sample, sequenced in a study of T-cell reconstitution after alpha-beta-depleted transplantation in children. Unique molecular identifiers tagged the TCRbeta library. TCRdb recomputed calls from the PCR reads with MiXCR, one row per CDR3 protein. The table has about 690,000 distinct CDR3 sequences, approximately 16% seen once. The starting material was PBMCs from the stem cell graft donor, obtained from the stem cell graft. The source is a human donor who donated a stem cell graft to a child with acute myeloid leukemia.

The chain has TRBV20-1 and TRBJ2-3; tentatively, D is TRBD1 (5 bases). The CDR3 sequence is 14 residues long. Germline lookup yields CDR1 DFQATT and CDR2 SNEGSKA (reference sequence). V was shortened by 6 bases and J by 2 bases, with 15 bases between the two germline ends. The CDR3 is CSARSRGNTDTQYF. As DNA, the CDR3 is TGCAGTGCACGGTCAAGGGGAAACACAGATACGCAGTATTTT.

The J gene is TRBJ1-5, the V gene TRBV20-1, with D unresolved. This CDR3 is 15 amino acids long. V lost 1 base and J lost 0, with 10 bases in between. Germline V lookup: CDR1 DFQATT, CDR2 SNEGSKA (reference sequence). The CDR3 nucleotides read TGCAGTGCTAGAGGGGAGCCCTATAGCAATCAGCCCCAGCATTTT. Amino acids: CSARGEPYSNQPQHF.

This clonotype was found a few times. The V and J genes are TRBV11-2 and TRBJ2-1, with TRBD2 matching 7 bases. CDR3 size: 12 residues. Trimming cost V 5 bases and J 10 bases; bases outside gene matches: 5. CDR1 is SGHAT and CDR2 is FQNNGV in the germline V gene. The CDR3 DNA follows: TGTGCCAGCAGCGTCCTGGGAGGGGAGCAGTTCTTC. It specifies CASSVLGGEQFF. The full variable domain, rest sourced from reference TRBV11-2 and TRBJ2-1, is EAGVAQSPRYKIIEKRQSVAFWCNPISGHATLYWYQQILGQGPKLLIQFQNNGVVDDSQLPKDRFSAERLKGVDSTLKIQPAKLEDSAVYLCASSVLGGEQFFGPGTRLTVL.

The chain recombines TRBV4-2 with TRBJ2-3; 9 bases agree with TRBD2. The CDR3 consists of 18 residues. In germline, CDR1 is LGHNA, CDR2 YNFKEQ. The V gene end was trimmed by 1 base and the J gene end by 1 base; junction bases not matched to a gene: 9. The CDR3 nucleotides are TGTGCCAGCAGCCAAGGCGAGTGGCGGGGGGGTGGCACAGATACGCAGTATTTT. It specifies CASSQGEWRGGGTDTQYF.

This clonotype was counted a few times. The gene calls are TRBV11-2 and TRBJ2-5; 7 bases match TRBD1. CDR1 is SGHAT, CDR2 FQNNGV, per germline. The CDR3 has 20 residues. The J segment lost 1 base and the V segment lost 3 bases, leaving 20 bases of the junction unmatched. The CDR3 here is CASSFRFALYDRVGQETQYF. The CDR3 DNA follows: TGTGCCAGCAGCTTTCGATTCGCGCTGTATGACAGGGTAGGCCAAGAGACCCAGTACTTC.

This clonotype was detected many times. V usage is TRBV15 and J usage is TRBJ1-1, with D tentatively TRBD1 (5 bases). The V end lost 4 bases, the J end lost 5 bases, and 8 bases lay between the germline ends. Germline CDR1 and CDR2: LNHNV and YYDKDF (reference sequence). The CDR3 is 12 amino acids. The CDR3 bases are TGTGCCACCAGCACACAGGAAACTGAAGCTTTCTTT. The encoded protein is CATSTQETEAFF.

This clonotype appeared many times. The chain has TRBV7-2 and TRBJ2-5; 9 bases line up with TRBD2. In germline, CDR1 is SGHTA, CDR2 FQGNSA. The CDR3 covers 14 residues. Trimming at V came to 0 bases and at J to 9 bases, leaving 5 bases not matched to a gene. CDR3 residues: CASSLAGTSRAQYF. CDR3 sequence (DNA): TGTGCCAGCAGCTTAGCTGGGACTAGCAGGGCCCAGTACTTC.

This clonotype was picked up a small number of times. The chain joins TRBV20-1 to TRBJ2-3; the match to TRBD2 covers 8 bases. The CDR3 covers 16 residues. The germline V gene has CDR1 DFQATT and CDR2 SNEGSKA (reference sequence). V gave up 2 bases and J gave up 4 bases; unmatched junction bases: 11. The chain's CDR3 is CSARRLRSGGPDTQYF. CDR3 nucleotide sequence: TGCAGTGCTAGACGCCTAAGGAGCGGGGGCCCAGATACGCAGTATTTT.

This clonotype came up a few times. The DNA for the CDR3 is TGTGCCAGCAGTATCTGGGACAGGGGGTCGGACTATGGCTACACCTTC. This encodes CASSIWDRGSDYGYTF. The chain employs TRBV12-3 or TRBV12-4 and TRBJ1-2; 11 bases match TRBD1. The J segment lost 3 bases and the V segment lost 5 bases, leaving 8 bases of the junction unmatched. CDR3 size: 16 residues.

The genes are TRBV5-1 and TRBJ2-1, with D perhaps matching TRBD2 (5 bases). The V end lost 8 bases, the J end lost 7 bases, and 10 bases lay between the germline ends. The germline V gene has CDR1 SGHRS and CDR2 YFSETQ. CDR3 size: 11 residues. The CDR3 reads CASNPGNEQFF. DNA of the CDR3: TGCGCCAGTAATCCGGGGAATGAGCAGTTCTTC. Supplemented by reference TRBV5-1 and TRBJ2-1, the full variable domain reads KAGVTQTPRYLIKTRGQQVTLSCSPISGHRSVSWYQQTPGQGLQFLFEYFSETQRNKGNFPGRFSGRQFSNSRSEMNVSTLELGDSALYLCASNPGNEQFFGPGTRLTVL.

The chain carries TRBV20-1 and TRBJ1-2; 7 bases are a match to TRBD1. Germline V lookup: CDR1 DFQATT, CDR2 SNEGSKA (reference sequence). The CDR3 is 18 amino acids. V trimming: 1 base; J trimming: 1 base; junction bases outside the gene matches: 15. CDR3 region: CSARALATGQVLNYGYTF. The CDR3 nucleotides read TGCAGTGCTAGAGCTCTCGCCACAGGACAGGTCCTTAACTATGGCTACACCTTC.

This clonotype was picked up many times. This rearrangement joins TRBV12-3 or TRBV12-4 to TRBJ2-2; D remains unclear. This CDR3 region has 11 residues. V lost 0 bases and J 10 bases, leaving 3 bases between the germline ends. In DNA form, the CDR3 reads TGTGCCAGCAGTTTAGCTGAGGAGCTGTTTTTT. Amino acids: CASSLAEELFF.

With regard to this clonotype: Relative to the germline gene, one junction end is altered; a read error may explain this. The rearrangement uses TRBV20-1 and TRBJ2-1; tentatively, D is TRBD1 (5 bases). Germline V gene data show CDR1 as DFQATT and CDR2 as SNEGSKA (reference sequence). The CDR3 consists of 16 residues. CDR3: CCARDNRFLLYNEQFF. The CDR3 region has the DNA TGCTGTGCTAGAGATAACAGGTTCCTGCTTTACAATGAGCAGTTCTTC.

In this sample, this clonotype turned up a few times. This chain connects TRBV7-9 to TRBJ2-5; tentatively, D is TRBD2 (6 bases). V was shortened by 3 bases and J by 4 bases, with 18 bases between the two germline ends. This CDR3 region has 16 residues. From germline, CDR1 is SEHNR and CDR2 FQNEAQ (reference sequence). CDR3 nucleotide sequence: TGTGCCAGCAGCTTGACGACCGGGGGTGTTTCAGAGACCCAGTACTTC. Encoded protein: CASSLTTGGVSETQYF.

This clonotype was observed at least ten times. The V call is TRBV12-3 or TRBV12-4, the J call TRBJ2-7, with 7 bases lining up with TRBD1. J was trimmed by 6 bases and V by 3 bases; bases with no gene match: 5. The CDR3 runs 13 residues. CDR3 sequence reads: CASSLSTGSEQYV. CDR3 nucleotide sequence: TGTGCCAGCAGTTTGTCGACAGGGAGCGAGCAGTACGTC.

Points on this clonotype: One junction end does not reproduce the germline sequence, and a read error may be involved. The V and J genes are TRBV7-2 and TRBJ1-1, with TRBD1 as a possible D gene (5 bases). CDR1 and CDR2 (germline): SGHTA, FQGNSA. This CDR3 is 12 amino acids long. DNA of the CDR3: TGTGCCAGCAGCCCCGGGACCCCAATAAGTGTCTTT. Amino acids: CASSPGTPISVF.

About this clonotype: It may be a read error: a sequence one base away is much more abundant. The gene calls are TRBV7-2 and TRBJ2-1; no clear D. CDR3 length: 12 amino acids. CDR1 and CDR2 from the germline V gene are SGHTA and FQGNSA. CDR3 loop: CASSSDGNEHFF. The CDR3 region has the DNA TGTGCCAGCAGCTCCGACGGTAATGAGCATTTCTTC.

This chain connects TRBV6-5 to TRBJ1-5, with D possibly matching TRBD1 (5 bases). Trimming removed 0 bases at V and 6 bases at J, with 12 bases between. Germline V gene data show CDR1 as MNHEY and CDR2 as SVGAGI. This CDR3 is 15 amino acids long. For the CDR3, the DNA is TGTGCCAGCAGTTACTCGAGGCAGGGAAGTCAGCCCCAGCATTTT. Protein: CASSYSRQGSQPQHF.

This clonotype has a handful of counts. Here the CDR3 DNA reads TGCAGTGTTAGTAGGGGCGGGGGCGGACAGCCCCAGCATTTT. The encoded protein is CSVSRGGGGQPQHF. J is TRBJ1-5 and V is TRBV20-1, with a weak D call TRBD1 (6 bases). V was trimmed by 7 bases and J by 7 bases, leaving 20 bases between them. The CDR3 runs 14 residues. The germline CDR1 and CDR2 sequences are DFQATT and SNEGSKA (reference sequence).

The chain links TRBV7-7 to TRBJ2-5, with D possibly being TRBD1 (5 bases). Trimming took off 4 bases at V and 7 bases at J, with 16 bases between the two ends. The germline V gene encodes CDR1 SSHAT and CDR2 FNYEAQ (reference sequence). The CDR3 extends over 14 amino acids. DNA for the CDR3: TGTGCCAGCAGCTCCGAGCAGGGTTTTGGGACCCAGTACTTC. Translating gives CASSSEQGFGTQYF. The variable domain in full, completed from reference TRBV7-7 and TRBJ2-5, reads GAGVSQSPRYKVTKRGQDVTLRCDPISSHATLYWYQQALGQGPEFLTYFNYEAQPDKSGLPSDRFSAERPEGSISTLTIQRTEQRDSAMYRCASSSEQGFGTQYFGPGTRLLVL.

This clonotype was observed at least ten times. The V gene is TRBV13, the J gene TRBJ1-2, with TRBD1 matching 8 bases. The germline CDR1 and CDR2 sequences are PRHDT and FYEKMQ (reference sequence). This CDR3 spans 16 amino acids. The V and J ends lost 5 bases and 3 bases, in that order; junction bases with no gene match: 11. This CDR3 reads CASSPDGQGGDYGYTF. The DNA of the CDR3 is TGTGCCAGCAGCCCTGATGGACAGGGAGGGGACTATGGCTACACCTTC. Filled out from reference TRBV13 and TRBJ1-2, the complete variable domain reads AAGVIQSPRHLIKEKRETATLKCYPIPRHDTVYWYQQGPGQDPQFLISFYEKMQSDKGSIPDRFSAQQFSDYHSELNMSSLELGDSALYFCASSPDGQGGDYGYTFGSGTRLTVV.

The CDR3 DNA is TGTGCCAGCAGCTCACCCGGGACAGGGCGAACGAACGAGCAGTACTTC. Its translation is CASSSPGTGRTNEQYF. This sequence joins TRBV7-9 and TRBJ2-7; 9 bases align to TRBD1. Looked up from germline, CDR1 is SEHNR and CDR2 is FQNEAQ (reference sequence). The V segment lost 4 bases and the J segment 5 bases; nucleotides outside the gene matches: 12. The CDR3 is 16 amino acids.

This sequence joins TRBV5-1 and TRBJ2-1, with a weak D call TRBD2 (6 bases). Germline-derived CDR1 and CDR2 are SGHRS and YFSETQ. Trimming took off 7 bases at V and 6 bases at J, with 17 bases between the two ends. The CDR3 is 14 amino acids. This CDR3 is CASAWRGEVNEQFF. CDR3 DNA sequence: TGCGCCAGCGCCTGGCGAGGGGAGGTCAATGAGCAGTTCTTC.

This clonotype was recorded at least ten times. The chain joins TRBV6-2 or TRBV6-3 to TRBJ2-1, with a possible D match to TRBD2 (7 bases). This CDR3 is 15 amino acids long. The germline V gene has CDR1 MNHEY and CDR2 SVGEGT. The V end lost 5 bases, the J end lost 2 bases, and 13 bases lay between the germline ends. The CDR3 reads CASSQGGGPYNEQFF. The DNA for the CDR3 is TGTGCCAGCAGTCAGGGCGGGGGCCCCTACAATGAGCAGTTCTTC.

This clonotype has a count of ten or more. The J gene is TRBJ2-1, the V gene TRBV27; D remains unclear. The germline V and J ends were trimmed by 0 bases and 7 bases, with 7 bases remaining between them. Germline CDR1 and CDR2: MNHEY and SMNVEV (reference sequence). The CDR3 length is 13 residues. CDR3 protein: CASSLSYGNEQFF. CDR3 nucleotides: TGTGCCAGCAGTTTATCGTACGGAAATGAGCAGTTCTTC.

This clonotype was picked up many times. J is TRBJ1-4 and V is TRBV10-3; D uncertain. Trimming took 10 bases from V and 0 from J, leaving 9 bases between them. In germline, CDR1 is ENHRY, CDR2 SYGVKD. The CDR3 loop spans 13 amino acids. CDR3 bases: TGTGCCACCACCAGGACAACTAATGAAAAACTGTTTTTT. Translated: CATTRTTNEKLFF.

This clonotype has just one count. A much larger clone lies a single base off, so this may be a read error. The V call is TRBV29-1, the J call TRBJ2-5, with D perhaps matching TRBD2 (6 bases). This CDR3 contains 11 residues. Per the germline V gene, CDR1 is SQVTM and CDR2 is ANQGSEA. This CDR3 reads CSFWDWETQNF. The CDR3 DNA follows: TGCAGCTTCTGGGACTGGGAGACCCAGAACTTC. The variable domain in full, completed from reference TRBV29-1 and TRBJ2-5, reads SAVISQKPSRDICQRGTSLTIQCQVDSQVTMMFWYRQQPGQSLTLIATANQGSEATYESGFVIDKFPISRPNLTFSTLTVSNMSPEDSSIYLCSFWDWETQNFGPGTRLLVL.